The 22 T cell receptor beta chains below were found in one sample sequenced in a study of blood T cell repertoires in COVID-19. Libraries were prepared by immunoSEQ multiplex PCR; TCRdb keeps only in-frame clonotypes and omits some of them. In the table there are approximately 50,000 clones, 80% to 95% of which are singletons. Sequencing was carried out using peripheral blood. These receptors all come from a middle-aged man with active COVID-19.

V and J are TRBV10-3 and TRBJ2-7; no firm D call. Trimming removed 6 bases from V and 5 bases from J, with 11 bases in between. The CDR3 contains 12 residues. Germline CDR1 is ENHRY and CDR2 is SYGVKD. CDR3 region: CAISPTTHEQYF. Written as DNA, the CDR3 is TGTGCCATCAGCCCTACGACACACGAGCAGTACTTC.

The chain joins TRBV3-1 (or the pseudogene TRBV3-2) to TRBJ2-1; 7 bases match TRBD1. With V trimmed by 1 base and J by 10 bases, 10 bases remained unmatched. In germline, CDR1 is LGHDT, CDR2 YNNKEL (reference sequence). The CDR3 has 15 amino acids. The CDR3 DNA sequence: TGTGCCAGCAGCCAAGGACAGGCAGGGGGTATGGAGCAGTTCTTC. It is translated as CASSQGQAGGMEQFF.

The chain recombines TRBV2 with TRBJ2-1; TRBD2 matches 9 bases. V shed 7 bases, J shed 1 base, and the junction held 14 bases outside the gene matches. The CDR3 is made up of 18 amino acids. The germline V gene encodes CDR1 SNHLY and CDR2 FYNNEI. This CDR3 reads CASIRGLAGIWSYNEQFF. CDR3 DNA: TGTGCCAGCATTCGGGGGCTAGCGGGAATTTGGTCCTACAATGAGCAGTTCTTC.

This clone is a singleton in its sample. V gene TRBV3-1 (or the pseudogene TRBV3-2) combines with J gene TRBJ2-3; perhaps TRBD2 as D (5 bases). CDR1 is LGHDT, CDR2 YNNKEL, per germline (reference sequence). The V end lost 5 bases, the J end lost 4 bases, and 16 bases lay between the germline ends. This CDR3 is built from 15 residues. CDR3 sequence reads: CASSISGGRADTQYF. DNA of the CDR3: TGTGCCAGCAGCATCTCGGGCGGGCGGGCAGATACGCAGTATTTT.

The rearrangement uses TRBV14 and TRBJ2-2, with 8 bases lining up with TRBD1. Trimming took 2 bases from V and 4 from J; bases not matched to a gene: 6. The CDR3 loop spans 16 amino acids. CDR1 is SGHDN, CDR2 FVKESK, per germline. DNA of the CDR3: TGTGCCAGCAGCCAATTTCGACAGGGGTTCACCGGGGAGCTGTTTTTT. Translation: CASSQFRQGFTGELFF.

This chain connects TRBV6-5 to TRBJ1-5; 10 nucleotides line up with TRBD1. Trimming at V came to 6 bases and at J to 0 bases, leaving 2 bases not matched to a gene. CDR1 is MNHEY, CDR2 SVGAGI, per germline. The CDR3 extends over 15 amino acids. This chain's CDR3 is CASSRDRGSNQPQHF. In DNA, the CDR3 is TGTGCCAGCAGCCGGGACAGGGGTAGCAATCAGCCCCAGCATTTT.

V usage is TRBV5-1 and J usage is TRBJ2-1; perhaps TRBD2 as D (6 bases). The germline V gene encodes CDR1 SGHRS and CDR2 YFSETQ. V shed 2 bases and J shed 3 bases, with 12 bases lying between them. There are 15 residues in the CDR3. In nucleotides, the CDR3 is TGCGCCAGCAGCTTCGCGCTAGCGCACTACAATGAGCAGTTCTTC. Translated, it gives CASSFALAHYNEQFF.

The chain recombines TRBV6-5 with TRBJ1-2; the D is unclear. The CDR3 is 12 amino acids. The V gene lost 5 bases and the J gene lost 0 bases, with 4 bases spanning the gap. Germline V lookup: CDR1 MNHEY, CDR2 SVGAGI. The CDR3 loop is CASSPANYGYTF. The CDR3, as DNA: TGTGCCAGCAGTCCAGCTAACTATGGCTACACCTTC.

This sequence joins TRBV4-3 and TRBJ1-1; D is uncertain. Germline assignment: CDR1 LGHNA and CDR2 YSLEER. The CDR3 has 14 amino acids. With 1 base removed from V and 6 bases from J, the gap between germline ends came to 12 bases. The CDR3, as DNA: TGCGCCAGCAGCCAAGGAGCTGGCGAGGCTGAAGCTTTCTTT. It yields the protein CASSQGAGEAEAFF.

The gene calls are TRBV4-2 and TRBJ2-3; a possible D gene is TRBD1 (6 bases). Germline CDR1 is LGHNA and CDR2 is YNFKEQ. The V end was cut by 1 base, the J end by 0 bases, with 17 bases between. The length of the CDR3 is 18 residues. This CDR3 is CASSQAQTWDTSTDTQYF. CDR3 DNA sequence: TGTGCCAGCAGCCAAGCCCAAACGTGGGACACCAGCACAGATACGCAGTATTTT.

This clone has a single count. The gene calls are TRBV11-3 and TRBJ2-2, with 8 bases identical to TRBD1. Germline-derived CDR1 and CDR2 are SGHNT and YENEEA. The CDR3 totals 17 residues. The V and J ends lost 0 bases and 5 bases, in that order; junction bases with no gene match: 8. The CDR3 here is CASSLETRGPGTGELFF. The CDR3 DNA is TGTGCCAGCAGCTTAGAGACCAGGGGGCCCGGGACCGGGGAGCTGTTTTTT.

The chain combines TRBV9 with TRBJ2-5; D uncertain. The germline V and J ends were trimmed by 0 bases and 1 base, with 7 bases remaining between them. This CDR3 region has 14 residues. Germline V gene lookup returns CDR1 SGDLS and CDR2 YYNGEE. CDR3: CASSVEASQETQYF. DNA of the CDR3: TGTGCCAGCAGCGTAGAGGCTAGCCAAGAGACCCAGTACTTC.

V is TRBV9 and J is TRBJ1-2, with D possibly matching TRBD1 (6 bases). Germline CDR1 reads SGDLS; CDR2 reads YYNGEE. V lost 2 bases, J lost 2 bases, and 10 bases lay in between. CDR3 length: 14 amino acids. The CDR3, as DNA: TGTGCCAGCAGCGTCAGGACAGACAACTATGGCTACACCTTC. This encodes CASSVRTDNYGYTF.

The CDR3 here is CASSLVVRQIGTEAFF. In DNA, the CDR3 is TGTGCCAGCAGCTTAGTGGTCCGACAGATCGGCACTGAAGCTTTCTTT. V usage is TRBV7-2 and J usage is TRBJ1-1, with a tentative D call TRBD1 (5 bases). CDR1 and CDR2 from the germline V gene are SGHTA and FQGNSA. Trimming took 1 base from V and 4 from J, leaving 16 bases between them. The CDR3 covers 16 residues. Full variable domain (missing parts from reference TRBV7-2 and TRBJ1-1): GAGVSQSPSNKVTEKGKDVELRCDPISGHTALYWYRQSLGQGLEFLIYFQGNSAPDKSGLPSDRFSAERTGGSVSTLTIQRTQQEDSAVYLCASSLVVRQIGTEAFFGQGTRLTVV.

This clone showed up just once. V is TRBV5-1 and J is TRBJ1-6, with 8 nucleotides matching TRBD1. This CDR3 contains 14 residues. Germline V gene data show CDR1 as SGHRS and CDR2 as YFSETQ. The V gene end was trimmed by 5 bases and the J gene end by 13 bases; junction bases not matched to a gene: 11. The CDR3 DNA is TGCGCCAGCAGTATGGCTGGACAGGGTACCCCCCTCCACTTT. It encodes CASSMAGQGTPLHF.

The chain carries TRBV6-5 and TRBJ2-7, with D possibly being TRBD1 (6 bases). Germline V gene lookup returns CDR1 MNHEY and CDR2 SVGAGI. This CDR3 has 12 amino acids. Trimming left V 6 bases short and J 3 bases short, with 9 bases between. The DNA of the CDR3 is TGTGCCAGCAGCCTGGACAGCTACGAGCAGTACTTC. It codes for CASSLDSYEQYF.

The V gene is TRBV19, the J gene TRBJ2-5; D may be TRBD1 (6 bases). Germline V gene lookup returns CDR1 LNHDA and CDR2 SQIVND (reference sequence). Trimming removed 5 bases from V and 9 bases from J, with 19 bases in between. This CDR3 is built from 14 residues. CDR3: CASSPTGSRVPQYF. CDR3 DNA: TGTGCCAGTAGTCCAACAGGGTCCCGCGTTCCCCAGTACTTC.

The J gene is TRBJ2-5, the V gene TRBV19; D is perhaps TRBD1 (6 bases). The CDR3 is 14 amino acids. Trimming stripped 3 bases from V and 5 bases from J, with 13 bases between. Germline loops: CDR1 LNHDA, CDR2 SQIVND (reference sequence). CDR3 in amino acids: CASSIGRQGETQYF. As DNA, the CDR3 is TGTGCCAGTAGTATTGGAAGGCAGGGGGAGACCCAGTACTTC.

This clone has just a few counts. The rearrangement uses TRBV2 and TRBJ1-3, with D unclear. Germline V gene sequence: CDR1 SNHLY, CDR2 FYNNEI. Deletions cut 4 bases from V and 3 bases from J, with 7 bases between. The CDR3 sequence is 13 residues long. The CDR3 bases are TGTGCCAGCAGTGCGGGAGTTGGAAACACCATATATTTT. It is translated as CASSAGVGNTIYF.

V gene TRBV3-1 (or the pseudogene TRBV3-2) combines with J gene TRBJ1-6; no clear D. Germline lookup yields CDR1 LGHDT and CDR2 YNNKEL (reference sequence). V lost 1 base, J lost 9 bases, and 16 bases lay in between. The CDR3 contains 16 residues. CDR3 sequence (DNA): TGTGCCAGCAGCCAAGGATTACAGCTGAACCCTTCACCCCTCCACTTT. It codes for CASSQGLQLNPSPLHF.

V gene TRBV7-3 combines with J gene TRBJ2-5; D may be TRBD2 (6 bases). The V end lost 3 bases, the J end lost 3 bases, and 8 bases lay between the germline ends. The CDR3 covers 13 residues. CDR1 is SGHTA and CDR2 is FQGTGA in the germline V gene. CDR3 amino acids: CASSLGGKETQYF. The DNA for the CDR3 is TGTGCCAGCAGCTTGGGGGGAAAAGAGACCCAGTACTTC. Based on the CDR3 plus reference TRBV7-3 and TRBJ2-5, the full variable domain is GAGVSQTPSNKVTEKGKYVELRCDPISGHTALYWYRQSLGQGPEFLIYFQGTGAADDSGLPNDRFFAVRPEGSVSTLKIQRTERGDSAVYLCASSLGGKETQYFGPGTRLLVL.

This sequence joins TRBV10-3 and TRBJ1-1, with TRBD1 as a possible D gene (5 bases). This CDR3 spans 15 amino acids. Germline V gene data show CDR1 as ENHRY and CDR2 as SYGVKD. Trimming stripped 2 bases from V and 4 bases from J, with 14 bases between. CDR3 residues: CAISEVREASTEAFF. The CDR3 DNA sequence: TGTGCCATCAGTGAGGTCAGGGAGGCAAGCACTGAAGCTTTCTTT.